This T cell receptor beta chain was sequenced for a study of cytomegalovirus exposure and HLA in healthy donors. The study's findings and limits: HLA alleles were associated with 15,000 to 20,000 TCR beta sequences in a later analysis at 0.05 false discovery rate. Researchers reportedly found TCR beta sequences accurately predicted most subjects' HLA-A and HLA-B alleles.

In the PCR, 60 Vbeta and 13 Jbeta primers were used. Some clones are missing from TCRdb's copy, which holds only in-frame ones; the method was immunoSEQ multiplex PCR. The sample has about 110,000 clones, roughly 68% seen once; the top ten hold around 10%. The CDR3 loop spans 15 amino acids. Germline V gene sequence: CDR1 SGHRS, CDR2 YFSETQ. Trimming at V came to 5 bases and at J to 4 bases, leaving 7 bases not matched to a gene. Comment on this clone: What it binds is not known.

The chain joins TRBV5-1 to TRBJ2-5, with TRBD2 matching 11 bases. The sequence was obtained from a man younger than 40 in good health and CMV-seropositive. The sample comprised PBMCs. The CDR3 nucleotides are TGCGCCAGCAGTGAGCCTAGCGGGGGGCGAGAGACCCAGTACTTC. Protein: CASSEPSGGRETQYF.